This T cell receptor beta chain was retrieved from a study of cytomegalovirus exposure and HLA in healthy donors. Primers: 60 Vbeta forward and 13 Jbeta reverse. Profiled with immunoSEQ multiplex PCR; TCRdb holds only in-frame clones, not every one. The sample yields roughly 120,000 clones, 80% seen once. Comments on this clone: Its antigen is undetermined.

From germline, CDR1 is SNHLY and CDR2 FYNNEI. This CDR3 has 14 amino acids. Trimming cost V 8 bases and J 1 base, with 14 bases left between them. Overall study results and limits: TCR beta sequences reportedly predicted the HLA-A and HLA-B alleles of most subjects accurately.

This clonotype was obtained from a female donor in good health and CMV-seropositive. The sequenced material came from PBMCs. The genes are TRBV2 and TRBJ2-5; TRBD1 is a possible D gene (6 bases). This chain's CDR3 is CASYQGSPQETQYF. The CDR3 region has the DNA TGTGCCAGCTACCAGGGGTCGCCCCAAGAGACCCAGTACTTC. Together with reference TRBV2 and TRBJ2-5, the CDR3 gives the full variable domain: EPEVTQTPSHQVTQMGQEVILRCVPISNHLYFYWYRQILGQKVEFLVSFYNNEISEKSEIFDDQFSVERPDGSNFTLKIRSTKLEDSAMYFCASYQGSPQETQYFGPGTRLLVL.